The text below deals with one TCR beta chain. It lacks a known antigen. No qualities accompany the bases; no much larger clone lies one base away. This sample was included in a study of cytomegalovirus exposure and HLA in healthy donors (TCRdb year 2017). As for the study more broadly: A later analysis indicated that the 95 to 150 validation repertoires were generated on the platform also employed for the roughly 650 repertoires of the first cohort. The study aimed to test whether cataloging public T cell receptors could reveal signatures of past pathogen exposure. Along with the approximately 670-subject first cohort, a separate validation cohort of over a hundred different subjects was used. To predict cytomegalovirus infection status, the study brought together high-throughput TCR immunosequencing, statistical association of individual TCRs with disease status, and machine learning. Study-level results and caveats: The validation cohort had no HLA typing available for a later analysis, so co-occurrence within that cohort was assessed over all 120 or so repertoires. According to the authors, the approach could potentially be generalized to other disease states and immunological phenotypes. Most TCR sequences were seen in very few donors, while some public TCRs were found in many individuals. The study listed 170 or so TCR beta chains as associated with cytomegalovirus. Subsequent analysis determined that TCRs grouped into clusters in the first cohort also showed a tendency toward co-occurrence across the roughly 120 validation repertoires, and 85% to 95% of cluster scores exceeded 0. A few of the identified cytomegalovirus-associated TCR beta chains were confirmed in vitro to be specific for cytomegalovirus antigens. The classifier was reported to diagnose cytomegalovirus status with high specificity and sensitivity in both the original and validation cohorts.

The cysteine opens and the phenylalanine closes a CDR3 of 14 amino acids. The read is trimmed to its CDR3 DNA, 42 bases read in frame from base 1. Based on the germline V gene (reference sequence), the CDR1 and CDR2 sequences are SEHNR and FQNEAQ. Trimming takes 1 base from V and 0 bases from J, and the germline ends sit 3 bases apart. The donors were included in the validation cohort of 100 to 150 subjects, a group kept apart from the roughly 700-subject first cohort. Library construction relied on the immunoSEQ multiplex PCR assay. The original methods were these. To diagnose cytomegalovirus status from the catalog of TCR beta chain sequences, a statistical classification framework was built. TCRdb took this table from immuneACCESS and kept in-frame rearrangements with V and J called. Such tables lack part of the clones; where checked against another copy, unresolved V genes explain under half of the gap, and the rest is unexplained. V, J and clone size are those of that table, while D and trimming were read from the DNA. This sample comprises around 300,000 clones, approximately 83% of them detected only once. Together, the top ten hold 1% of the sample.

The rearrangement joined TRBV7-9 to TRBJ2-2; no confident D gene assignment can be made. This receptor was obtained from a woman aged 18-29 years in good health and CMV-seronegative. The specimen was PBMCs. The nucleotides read TGTGCCAGCAGCTTAGTAGCGAACACCGGGGAGCTGTTTTTT. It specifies CASSLVANTGELFF.